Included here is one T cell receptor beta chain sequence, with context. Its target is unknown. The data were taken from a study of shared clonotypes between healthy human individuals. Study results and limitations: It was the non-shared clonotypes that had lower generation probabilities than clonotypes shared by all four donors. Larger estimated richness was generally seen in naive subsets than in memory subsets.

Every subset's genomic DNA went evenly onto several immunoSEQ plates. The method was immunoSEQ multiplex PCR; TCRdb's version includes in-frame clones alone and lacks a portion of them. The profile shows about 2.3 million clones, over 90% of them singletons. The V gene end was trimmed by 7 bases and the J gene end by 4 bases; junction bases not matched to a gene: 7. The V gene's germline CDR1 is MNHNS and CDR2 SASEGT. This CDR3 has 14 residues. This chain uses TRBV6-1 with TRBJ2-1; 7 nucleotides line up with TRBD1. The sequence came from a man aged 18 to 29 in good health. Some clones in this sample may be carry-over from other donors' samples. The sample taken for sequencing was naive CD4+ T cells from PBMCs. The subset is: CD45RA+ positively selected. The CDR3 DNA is TGTGCCAGCAACCGGGACAGAGTTTACAATGAGCAGTTCTTC. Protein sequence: CASNRDRVYNEQFF.